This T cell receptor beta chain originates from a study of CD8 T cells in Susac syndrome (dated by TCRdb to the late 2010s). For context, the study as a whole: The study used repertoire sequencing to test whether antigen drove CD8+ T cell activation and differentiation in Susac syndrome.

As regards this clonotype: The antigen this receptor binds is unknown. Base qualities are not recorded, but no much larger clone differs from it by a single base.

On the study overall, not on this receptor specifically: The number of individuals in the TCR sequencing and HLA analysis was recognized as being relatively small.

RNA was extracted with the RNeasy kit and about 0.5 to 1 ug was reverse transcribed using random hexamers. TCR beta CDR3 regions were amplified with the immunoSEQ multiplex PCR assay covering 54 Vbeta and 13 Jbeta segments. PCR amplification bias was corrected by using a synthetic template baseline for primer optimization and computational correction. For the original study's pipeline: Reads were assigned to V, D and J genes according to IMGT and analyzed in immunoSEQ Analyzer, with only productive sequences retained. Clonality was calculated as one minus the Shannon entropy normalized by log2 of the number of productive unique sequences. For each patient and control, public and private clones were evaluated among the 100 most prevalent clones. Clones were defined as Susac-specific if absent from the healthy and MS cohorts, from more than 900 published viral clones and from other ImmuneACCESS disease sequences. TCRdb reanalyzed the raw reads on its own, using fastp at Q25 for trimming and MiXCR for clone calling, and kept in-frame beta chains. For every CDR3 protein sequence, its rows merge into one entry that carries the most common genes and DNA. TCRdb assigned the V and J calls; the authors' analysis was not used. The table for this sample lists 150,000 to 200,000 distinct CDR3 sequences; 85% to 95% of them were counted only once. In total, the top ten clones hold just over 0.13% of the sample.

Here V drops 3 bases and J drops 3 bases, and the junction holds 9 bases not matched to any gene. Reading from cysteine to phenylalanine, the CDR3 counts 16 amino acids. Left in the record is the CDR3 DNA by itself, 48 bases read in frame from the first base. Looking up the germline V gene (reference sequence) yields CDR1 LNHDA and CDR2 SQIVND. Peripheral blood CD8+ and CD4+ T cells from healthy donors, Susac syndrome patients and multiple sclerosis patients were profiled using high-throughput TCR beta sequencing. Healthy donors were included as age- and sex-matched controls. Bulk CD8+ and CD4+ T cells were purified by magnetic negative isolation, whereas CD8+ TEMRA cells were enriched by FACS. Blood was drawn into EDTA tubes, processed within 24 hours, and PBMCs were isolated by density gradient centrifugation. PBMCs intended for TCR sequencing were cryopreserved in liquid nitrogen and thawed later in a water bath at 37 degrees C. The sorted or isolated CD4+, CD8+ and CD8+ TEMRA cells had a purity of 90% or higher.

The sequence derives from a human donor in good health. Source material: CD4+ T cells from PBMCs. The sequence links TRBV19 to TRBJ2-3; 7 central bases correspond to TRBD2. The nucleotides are TGTGCCAGTAGTATCGGGAGCGGGGTGGGGACAGATACGCAGTATTTT. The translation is CASSIGSGVGTDTQYF. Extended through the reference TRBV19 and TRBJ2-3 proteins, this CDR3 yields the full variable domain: DGGITQSPKYLFRKEGQNVTLSCEQNLNHDAMYWYRQDPGQGLRLIYYSQIVNDFQKGDIAEGYSVSREKKESFPLTVTSAQKNPTAFYLCASSIGSGVGTDTQYFGPGTRLTVL.